These 21 T cell receptor beta chains were all obtained from the same sample, sequenced in a study of blood T cell repertoires in COVID-19. The table came from immunoSEQ multiplex PCR; TCRdb's copy has only in-frame clones and leaves some out. The sample consists of 40,000 to 50,000 clones, 81% of them appearing once. Sequences were obtained from peripheral blood. The receptor source for this set is a man between 35 and 55 years old with active or convalescent COVID-19.

The chain recombines TRBV7-9 with TRBJ2-2; TRBD1 agrees at 9 bases. V trimming: 4 bases; J trimming: 4 bases; junction bases outside the gene matches: 7. CDR3 length: 16 residues. CDR1 and CDR2 (germline): SEHNR, FQNEAQ (reference sequence). The CDR3 nucleotides read TGTGCCAGCAGCTCTGGGACAGGGATGGGCACCGGGGAGCTGTTTTTT. Translated, it gives CASSSGTGMGTGELFF. Variable domain in full (rest from reference TRBV7-9 and TRBJ2-2): DTGVSQNPRHKITKRGQNVTFRCDPISEHNRLYWYRQTLGQGPEFLTYFQNEAQLEKSRLLSDRFSAERPKGSFSTLEIQRTEQGDSAMYLCASSSGTGMGTGELFFGEGSRLTVL.

The chain combines TRBV2 with TRBJ2-2; 7 bases are a match to TRBD2. CDR1 and CDR2 (germline): SNHLY, FYNNEI. Trimming at V came to 6 bases and at J to 4 bases, leaving 11 bases not matched to a gene. The CDR3 totals 16 residues. The CDR3 DNA follows: TGTGCCAGCAGACGGATCGGGGGGAGCGGCACCGGGGAGCTGTTTTTT. Residues: CASRRIGGSGTGELFF.

The CDR3 DNA reads TGTGCCAGCAGTGAGCGGGGGGAGAGCACAGATACGCAGTATTTT. It translates to CASSERGESTDTQYF. The chain uses TRBV6-4 and TRBJ2-3; TRBD2 matches at 8 bases. The germline V gene encodes CDR1 MRHNA and CDR2 SNTAGT. The length of the CDR3 is 15 residues. Losses at the gene ends were 3 bases for V and 0 bases for J; bases not matched to a gene: 2.

V usage is TRBV5-4 and J usage is TRBJ2-5; 7 bases are a match to TRBD1. This CDR3 contains 13 residues. J gave up 4 bases and V 6 bases, and 6 bases lay outside the gene matches. CDR1 SGHNT and CDR2 YYREEE come from the germline V gene (reference sequence). The CDR3 bases are TGTGCCAGCACGCGAAGACAGGGAGAGACCCAGTACTTC. Translation: CASTRRQGETQYF.

This rearrangement joins TRBV6-5 to TRBJ1-3; tentatively, D is TRBD1 (5 bases). The V gene's germline CDR1 is MNHEY and CDR2 SVGAGI. V lost 0 bases and J lost 4, with 7 bases in between. The CDR3 contains 14 residues. The CDR3 is CASSYSDSGNTIYF. CDR3 DNA: TGTGCCAGCAGTTACTCAGACAGCGGAAACACCATATATTTT.

The chain combines TRBV19 with TRBJ1-5, with a weak D call TRBD1 (5 bases). V shed 1 base and J shed 0 bases, with 16 bases lying between them. Germline-derived CDR1 and CDR2 are LNHDA and SQIVND (reference sequence). The CDR3 runs to 18 residues. Here the CDR3 DNA reads TGTGCCAGTAGTATAGTAAGGTTGTGGGGGGATAGCAATCAGCCCCAGCATTTT. Translated: CASSIVRLWGDSNQPQHF.

The chain joins TRBV7-3 to TRBJ1-2, with D unclear. V lost 5 bases, J lost 7 bases, and 20 bases lay in between. Looked up from germline, CDR1 is SGHTA and CDR2 is FQGTGA. This CDR3 is built from 15 residues. The CDR3 is CASSPSADFGGGYTF. DNA of the CDR3: TGTGCCAGCAGCCCGAGCGCAGACTTCGGAGGTGGCTACACCTTC.

This clone was detected only once. This chain links TRBV28 with TRBJ2-1; 7 bases align to TRBD2. This CDR3 contains 15 residues. Germline loops: CDR1 MDHEN, CDR2 SYDVKM. Trimming took 7 bases from V and 5 from J; bases not matched to a gene: 11. The DNA for the CDR3 is TGTGCCAGCAACGGGGGGTCAGGGTTGGACAATGAGCAGTTCTTC. This encodes CASNGGSGLDNEQFF.

The chain is built from TRBV28 and TRBJ1-1; perhaps TRBD1 as D (6 bases). Per germline, CDR1 MDHEN and CDR2 SYDVKM. The CDR3 totals 15 residues. V dropped 7 bases and J dropped 7 bases, with 22 bases sitting between them. As DNA, the CDR3 is TGTGCCAGCAATCACCCCCGGGACATGCCCATTGAAGCTTTCTTT. Its protein product is CASNHPRDMPIEAFF.

The chain recombines TRBV5-1 with TRBJ2-5; 8 bases are shared with TRBD2. The CDR3 has 15 residues. Trimming removed 0 bases from V and 5 bases from J; junction bases left unmatched: 6. Germline assignment: CDR1 SGHRS and CDR2 YFSETQ. CDR3 region: CASSLAGGPGETQYF. CDR3 bases: TGCGCCAGCAGCTTGGCGGGAGGGCCTGGGGAGACCCAGTACTTC.

The gene calls are TRBV7-2 and TRBJ2-7; D may be TRBD2 (5 bases). Germline V gene lookup returns CDR1 SGHTA and CDR2 FQGNSA. This CDR3 has 16 amino acids. Between the trimmed V and J ends, which lost 4 bases and 2 bases, there was a span of 18 bases. The CDR3 is CASSSPGSSTTYEQYF. The CDR3 nucleotides are TGTGCCAGCAGCTCACCGGGATCTTCTACAACCTACGAGCAGTACTTC.

The chain has TRBV6-5 and TRBJ1-1; unclear D gene. V lost 7 bases, J lost 0 bases, and 9 bases lay in between. CDR1 and CDR2 from the germline V gene are MNHEY and SVGAGI. The CDR3 is made up of 13 amino acids. The CDR3 sequence: CASIRTLNTEAFF. Here the CDR3 DNA reads TGTGCCAGCATAAGGACTTTGAACACTGAAGCTTTCTTT.

The chain is built from TRBV28 and TRBJ1-2, with 10 bases lining up with TRBD1. Germline V gene sequence: CDR1 MDHEN, CDR2 SYDVKM. CDR3 length: 15 residues. J gave up 8 bases and V 5 bases, and 11 bases lay outside the gene matches. CDR3 coding DNA: TGTGCCAGCAGTGTCCCGGGACAGGGGCGCTGGGGCTACACCTTC. Amino acids: CASSVPGQGRWGYTF.

The rearrangement joins TRBV5-1 to TRBJ2-2; D might be TRBD1 (5 bases). Germline V gene sequence: CDR1 SGHRS, CDR2 YFSETQ. The CDR3 sequence is 16 residues long. Trimming pared 0 bases from V and 1 base from J, leaving 10 bases between. CDR3 in amino acids: CASSLGVRENTGELFF. The CDR3 DNA sequence: TGCGCCAGCAGCTTGGGTGTCAGGGAGAACACCGGGGAGCTGTTTTTT.

This clone was picked up one time. The chain couples TRBV28 to TRBJ1-5; possible D gene TRBD1, 5 bases. Germline V gene data show CDR1 as MDHEN and CDR2 as SYDVKM. This CDR3 is 14 amino acids long. Trimming pared 5 bases from V and 7 bases from J, leaving 15 bases between. The CDR3 DNA reads as TGTGCCAGCAGTCTCGGGGACTGGAGGCAGCCCCAGCATTTT. The encoded protein is CASSLGDWRQPQHF.

The gene calls are TRBV2 and TRBJ2-7; D is perhaps TRBD2 (5 bases). Germline V CDR1 and CDR2: SNHLY, FYNNEI. V lost 4 bases and J 7 bases, leaving 14 bases between the germline ends. This CDR3 has 13 amino acids. CDR3 nucleotides: TGTGCCAGCAGTGGGAACAGCGGTGGAGAGCAGTACTTC. Encoded protein: CASSGNSGGEQYF. Full variable domain (remainder filled in from reference TRBV2 and TRBJ2-7): EPEVTQTPSHQVTQMGQEVILRCVPISNHLYFYWYRQILGQKVEFLVSFYNNEISEKSEIFDDQFSVERPDGSNFTLKIRSTKLEDSAMYFCASSGNSGGEQYFGPGTRLTVT.

In this sample, this clone turned up many times. The chain recombines TRBV27 with TRBJ1-2, with D possibly TRBD1 on 5 matching bases. Deletions cut 3 bases from V and 0 bases from J, with 8 bases between. The V gene's germline CDR1 is MNHEY and CDR2 SMNVEV (reference sequence). This CDR3 region has 14 residues. The DNA of the CDR3 is TGTGCCAGCAGTTTGGGGCCCCCTAACTATGGCTACACCTTC. This encodes CASSLGPPNYGYTF.

The chain has TRBV2 and TRBJ2-3, with D possibly matching TRBD2 (5 bases). The CDR3 loop spans 13 amino acids. Trimming pared 3 bases from V and 5 bases from J, leaving 9 bases between. In germline, CDR1 is SNHLY, CDR2 FYNNEI. CDR3 residues: CASSEDSLDTQYF. Here the CDR3 DNA reads TGTGCCAGCAGTGAGGACTCTCTAGATACGCAGTATTTT.

The rearrangement uses TRBV4-2 and TRBJ2-1, with 13 bases aligning to TRBD2. The V segment lost 0 bases and the J segment 7 bases; nucleotides outside the gene matches: 6. The germline V gene has CDR1 LGHNA and CDR2 YNFKEQ. The CDR3 covers 17 residues. For the CDR3, the DNA is TGTGCCAGCAGCCAAGATCTTACTAGCGGGAGGGTGAATGAGCAGTTCTTC. Translation: CASSQDLTSGRVNEQFF.

V and J are TRBV5-1 and TRBJ2-7; perhaps TRBD1 as D (6 bases). V lost 7 bases to trimming and J lost 0 bases, with 20 bases between them. CDR1 SGHRS and CDR2 YFSETQ come from the germline V gene. CDR3 length: 16 amino acids. The CDR3 DNA follows: TGCGCCAGCGCCCTGGGGGCTGACTCTAGCTCCTACGAGCAGTACTTC. Amino acids: CASALGADSSSYEQYF. Combining the CDR3 with reference TRBV5-1 and TRBJ2-7 gives the whole variable domain KAGVTQTPRYLIKTRGQQVTLSCSPISGHRSVSWYQQTPGQGLQFLFEYFSETQRNKGNFPGRFSGRQFSNSRSEMNVSTLELGDSALYLCASALGADSSSYEQYFGPGTRLTVT.

V is TRBV28 and J is TRBJ2-3, with D possibly matching TRBD2 (5 bases). The CDR3 length is 16 residues. CDR1 and CDR2 from the germline V gene are MDHEN and SYDVKM. The V gene lost 6 bases and the J gene lost 4 bases, with 20 bases spanning the gap. CDR3 protein: CASSPPPRLLSDTQYF. The CDR3 DNA reads as TGTGCCAGCAGCCCTCCCCCGAGACTACTATCAGATACGCAGTATTTT.